The entry that follows covers one TCR beta chain sequence. The antigen remains unidentified. Sequencing used immunoSEQ multiplex PCR; TCRdb keeps in-frame clones, though not all of them. The data contain some 100,000 clones, 82% of them singletons. The entry originates in a study of PD-1 blockade in mismatch repair-deficient tumors. Study context: Enrolled 2013-2016, patients had progressing, pretreated mismatch repair-deficient cancers of over nine types. Study results and caveats: Tumor-resident clones, often absent from pretreatment blood, expanded after pembrolizumab and then contracted.

Every patient had mismatch repair deficiency by PCR or immunohistochemistry. TCR sequencing covered a few patients who responded to pembrolizumab. Here the sequenced sample was peripheral blood, taken about 33 weeks after starting pembrolizumab. The clonotype comes from an adult with mismatch repair-deficient cancer.

CDR3: CASSWGQGLYEQYF. CDR3 DNA: TGTGCCAGCAGTTGGGGACAGGGTCTCTACGAGCAGTACTTC. The chain links TRBV5-4 to TRBJ2-7, with TRBD1 identical over 9 bases. Germline lookup yields CDR1 SGHNT and CDR2 YYREEE (reference sequence). V gave up 5 bases and J gave up 3 bases; unmatched junction bases: 6. The CDR3 consists of 14 residues.